Below, one T cell receptor beta chain is given with its context. What it binds is not known. TCR alpha and TCR beta cDNA libraries carrying sample barcodes and UMIs were produced by 5'RACE using constant-segment primers. MiXCR, applied by TCRdb to the 5' RACE reads, yields one record per CDR3 protein. This table has roughly 310,000 distinct CDR3 sequences, 15% appearing once. The CDR3 loop spans 15 amino acids. V was trimmed by 4 bases and J by 0 bases, leaving 13 bases between them. The germline V gene encodes CDR1 DFQATT and CDR2 SNEGSKA (reference sequence). The sample is drawn from a study of T-cell memory formation after mild COVID-19. Whole-study context: For the most part, TCR clusters were specific to one donor.

Whole-study findings and limits: A balance of CD4 and CD8 characterized clones contracting day 15 to 85, whereas later expanders leaned CD4+. Some clones that responded turned up in pre-infection memory, which suggests that cross-reactive memory joined in.

The chain is built from TRBV20-1 and TRBJ1-3; possibly TRBD1 for D (6 bases). Sequenced material: PBMCs or a T cell subset sorted from them (not recorded which). The source of this sequence is a man younger than 35 who had mild COVID-19 (a few samples of this study predate the infection). Cell type and time point are not known. The CDR3 loop is CSATRGPSSGNTIYF. As DNA, the CDR3 is TGCAGTGCTACCCGGGGGCCAAGCTCTGGAAACACCATATATTTT.